A single sample is the source of the 27 T cell receptor beta chains below, sequenced in a study of blood T cell repertoires in COVID-19. TCRdb's copy holds only in-frame clones and misses some; the assay was immunoSEQ multiplex PCR. The sample holds more than 140,000 clones, roughly 88% seen once. The sample was peripheral blood. These receptors all stem from a woman in her 50s in a cohort sampled during active or convalescent COVID-19.

CDR3 DNA sequence: TGTGCCAGCAGTTTCTCCCGGAGCTCGATGGATACGCAGTATTTT. Translated: CASSFSRSSMDTQYF. V gene TRBV27 combines with J gene TRBJ2-3; D not certain. The CDR3 length is 15 residues. Trimming cost V 3 bases and J 6 bases, with 16 bases left between them. Germline CDR1 MNHEY, CDR2 SMNVEV (reference sequence).

This clone was recorded only once. This chain uses TRBV12-3 or TRBV12-4 with TRBJ1-5; D is undetermined. Trimming stripped 4 bases from V and 7 bases from J, with 11 bases between. This CDR3 contains 13 residues. The CDR3 coding sequence is TGTGCCAGCAGTTCTCCACCCGGGCAGCCCCAGCATTTT. It specifies CASSSPPGQPQHF.

The chain links TRBV18 to TRBJ2-5; the D gene is possibly TRBD1 (6 bases). CDR3 length: 14 amino acids. V was shortened by 4 bases and J by 1 base, with 10 bases between the two germline ends. Germline CDR1 and CDR2: KGHSH and LQKENI. CDR3 DNA sequence: TGTGCCAGCTCACTGGGGGACATCCAAGAGACCCAGTACTTC. It yields the protein CASSLGDIQETQYF.

The chain is built from TRBV2 and TRBJ1-2; tentative D call: TRBD1 (5 bases). V lost 1 base to trimming and J lost 3 bases, with 12 bases between them. The V gene's germline CDR1 is SNHLY and CDR2 FYNNEI. The CDR3 loop spans 15 amino acids. The CDR3: CASSEDGGTYYGYTF. CDR3 nucleotides: TGTGCCAGCAGTGAAGACGGGGGGACCTACTATGGCTACACCTTC.

This sequence joins TRBV2 and TRBJ2-3; 7 positions agree with TRBD2. This CDR3 is 14 amino acids long. Germline V gene sequence: CDR1 SNHLY, CDR2 FYNNEI. The junction had 7 bases not matched to a gene; V was cut back by 5 bases and J by 5 bases. CDR3 in amino acids: CASSRGGQGDTQYF. The CDR3 DNA is TGTGCCAGCAGTCGCGGGGGTCAGGGAGATACGCAGTATTTT. The full variable domain, with the rest looked up from reference TRBV2 and TRBJ2-3, is EPEVTQTPSHQVTQMGQEVILRCVPISNHLYFYWYRQILGQKVEFLVSFYNNEISEKSEIFDDQFSVERPDGSNFTLKIRSTKLEDSAMYFCASSRGGQGDTQYFGPGTRLTVL.

V gene TRBV4-3 combines with J gene TRBJ1-1, with 7 bases identical to TRBD1. Germline CDR1 LGHNA, CDR2 YSLEER. The CDR3 has 15 residues. Losses at the gene ends were 1 base for V and 5 bases for J; bases not matched to a gene: 7. The CDR3 is CASSQVRSRGTEAFF. CDR3 nucleotides: TGCGCCAGCAGCCAAGTTAGATCCAGGGGGACTGAAGCTTTCTTT.

The chain employs TRBV20-1 and TRBJ1-2; D gene ambiguous. This CDR3 spans 11 amino acids. Looked up from germline, CDR1 is DFQATT and CDR2 is SNEGSKA (reference sequence). V lost 1 base and J lost 8, with 8 bases in between. The CDR3 region is CSARVQKGYTF. In DNA, the CDR3 is TGCAGTGCTAGAGTGCAGAAGGGCTACACCTTC.

The V and J genes are TRBV18 and TRBJ1-1; weak D call: TRBD1 (5 bases). CDR3 length: 17 amino acids. CDR1 KGHSH and CDR2 LQKENI come from the germline V gene. The V and J ends lost 1 base and 1 base respectively, with 16 bases between them. The DNA of the CDR3 is TGTGCCAGCTCACCACGTTCCAGCGGGCAGGGGAACACTGAAGCTTTCTTT. This sequence encodes CASSPRSSGQGNTEAFF.

The rearrangement links TRBV20-1 to TRBJ2-3; D not certain. The germline V gene has CDR1 DFQATT and CDR2 SNEGSKA (reference sequence). This CDR3 is built from 11 residues. The germline V and J ends were trimmed by 5 bases and 4 bases, with 7 bases remaining between them. CDR3 sequence: CSADSADTQYF. Written as DNA, the CDR3 is TGCAGTGCTGACTCGGCAGATACGCAGTATTTT.

The chain is built from TRBV5-1 and TRBJ2-1; 10 bases map to TRBD2. CDR1 is SGHRS, CDR2 YFSETQ, per germline. With V trimmed by 4 bases and J by 4 bases, 8 bases remained unmatched. The CDR3 covers 16 residues. The CDR3 nucleotides are TGCGCCAGCAGCGTGAGCGGGGGGGTATCTTACAATGAGCAGTTCTTC. This encodes CASSVSGGVSYNEQFF.

The genes are TRBV6-2 or TRBV6-3 and TRBJ2-7; 12 positions match TRBD2. Germline assignment: CDR1 MNHEY and CDR2 SVGEGT. The CDR3 totals 15 residues. The junction had 8 bases not matched to a gene; V was cut back by 2 bases and J by 9 bases. The CDR3 reads CASSYARTSGAVQYF. The DNA of the CDR3 is TGTGCCAGCAGTTACGCGAGGACTAGCGGGGCGGTGCAGTACTTC.

This clone was recorded only once. The chain combines TRBV18 with TRBJ1-5; perhaps TRBD1 as D (5 bases). In germline, CDR1 is KGHSH, CDR2 LQKENI. Trimming removed 3 bases at V and 7 bases at J, with 13 bases between. CDR3 length: 14 amino acids. The CDR3, as DNA: TGTGCCAGCTCACCGGTGGGGGGGGACCAGCCCCAGCATTTT. As protein: CASSPVGGDQPQHF.

V gene TRBV19 combines with J gene TRBJ1-5; no clear D gene. The CDR3 is made up of 12 amino acids. Germline V gene data show CDR1 as LNHDA and CDR2 as SQIVND (reference sequence). V lost 0 bases and J 7 bases, leaving 4 bases between the germline ends. CDR3 region: CASSIDQQPQHF. The CDR3 nucleotides read TGTGCCAGTAGTATAGATCAACAGCCCCAGCATTTT.

V and J are TRBV3-1 (or the pseudogene TRBV3-2) and TRBJ1-5, with D possibly being TRBD1 (5 bases). The germline V gene encodes CDR1 LGHDT and CDR2 YNNKEL (reference sequence). The V end was cut by 1 base, the J end by 7 bases, with 11 bases between. CDR3 size: 14 residues. The CDR3 spells CASSQGGREQPQHF. As DNA, the CDR3 is TGTGCCAGCAGCCAAGGGGGCCGGGAGCAGCCCCAGCATTTT.

The CDR3 coding sequence is TGTGCCAGCAGCAAGGACAGGGGTCGGCAAGAGACCCAGTACTTC. This codes for CASSKDRGRQETQYF. J is TRBJ2-5 and V is TRBV6-5; 9 positions agree with TRBD1. There are 15 residues in the CDR3. Germline V CDR1 and CDR2: MNHEY, SVGAGI. With 6 bases clipped from V and 2 bases from J, the junction kept 7 bases outside the gene matches.

The chain is built from TRBV3-1 (or the pseudogene TRBV3-2) and TRBJ1-2; a weak D match, TRBD1 (5 bases). CDR1 and CDR2 (germline): LGHDT, YNNKEL (reference sequence). The CDR3 covers 14 residues. The V and J ends lost 6 bases and 6 bases respectively, with 17 bases between them. CDR3 coding DNA: TGTGCCAGCAGGGGGGGAGGTATAGTCAATGGCTACACCTTC. Protein sequence: CASRGGGIVNGYTF.

The chain employs TRBV5-1 and TRBJ1-1, with 7 positions matching TRBD1. Losses at the gene ends were 0 bases for V and 3 bases for J; bases not matched to a gene: 5. From germline, CDR1 is SGHRS and CDR2 YFSETQ. The CDR3 sequence is 15 residues long. As DNA, the CDR3 is TGCGCCAGCAGCTTGGACGGGACAGCTTACACTGAAGCTTTCTTT. Amino acid sequence: CASSLDGTAYTEAFF.

The chain uses TRBV5-1 and TRBJ2-5; the D gene is possibly TRBD1 (6 bases). Per germline, CDR1 SGHRS and CDR2 YFSETQ. This CDR3 region has 14 residues. Trimming shortened V by 0 bases and J by 5 bases, and 11 bases separated the two germline ends. CDR3 protein: CASSLAGVLETQYF. CDR3 DNA: TGCGCCAGCAGCTTGGCAGGGGTTTTGGAGACCCAGTACTTC.

The genes are TRBV7-9 and TRBJ2-3; TRBD1 matches 10 bases. CDR3 length: 16 residues. Looked up from germline, CDR1 is SEHNR and CDR2 is FQNEAQ (reference sequence). V lost 5 bases to trimming and J lost 0 bases; unmatched junction nucleotides: 5. Here the CDR3 reads CASSRDRGSSTDTQYF. CDR3 DNA sequence: TGTGCCAGCAGCCGGGACAGGGGCTCTAGCACAGATACGCAGTATTTT.

The chain recombines TRBV4-3 with TRBJ2-1, with a possible D match to TRBD2 (6 bases). Trimming cost V 3 bases and J 2 bases, with 11 bases left between them. The CDR3 spans 15 residues. CDR1 and CDR2 (germline): LGHNA, YSLEER. The CDR3 bases are TGCGCCAGCAGCCAGGGTAGCGGAACCTACAATGAGCAGTTCTTC. Its protein product is CASSQGSGTYNEQFF.

This chain joins TRBV10-2 and TRBJ1-1, with D perhaps matching TRBD1 (5 bases). The germline V gene encodes CDR1 WSHSY and CDR2 SAAADI. This CDR3 has 14 amino acids. Trimming left V 3 bases short and J 0 bases short, with 8 bases between. The CDR3 loop reads CASSEPGMNTEAFF. CDR3 nucleotides: TGCGCCAGCAGTGAACCAGGGATGAACACTGAAGCTTTCTTT.

This clone was seen a single time. The V gene is TRBV18, the J gene TRBJ1-2, with D unclear. The germline CDR1 and CDR2 sequences are KGHSH and LQKENI. This CDR3 spans 16 amino acids. Trimming cost V 3 bases and J 3 bases, with 17 bases left between them. The CDR3 DNA reads TGTGCCAGCTCACCCGAGGGCCGGGGTGTTGACTATGGCTACACCTTC. Protein product: CASSPEGRGVDYGYTF.

The genes are TRBV5-1 and TRBJ1-4; TRBD1 aligns across 9 bases. Losses at the gene ends were 2 bases for V and 8 bases for J; bases not matched to a gene: 10. The CDR3 sequence is 16 residues long. The germline CDR1 and CDR2 sequences are SGHRS and YFSETQ. CDR3 sequence: CASSLSTGTGSEKLFF. In nucleotides, the CDR3 is TGCGCCAGCAGCTTATCAACCGGGACAGGGAGCGAAAAACTGTTTTTT.

CDR3 DNA: TGCGCCAGCAGCCAAGTGGACAATTCCTACGAGCAGTACTTC. It translates to CASSQVDNSYEQYF. The chain combines TRBV4-1 with TRBJ2-7; TRBD1 might be the D (5 bases). Deletions cut 1 base from V and 1 base from J, with 8 bases between. CDR3 length: 14 amino acids. Germline lookup yields CDR1 MGHRA and CDR2 YSYEKL.

J is TRBJ1-3 and V is TRBV10-3; D is uncertain. V was cut by 4 bases and J by 14 bases, with 18 bases left in between. From germline, CDR1 is ENHRY and CDR2 SYGVKD. This CDR3 is 13 amino acids long. DNA for the CDR3: TGTGCCATCAGTGTAGACAACAACCCTCTCCTATATTTT. This translates into CAISVDNNPLLYF.

This clone was observed a handful of times. The chain links TRBV7-9 to TRBJ1-1, with 7 bases aligning to TRBD1. V lost 1 base to trimming and J lost 1 base; unmatched junction nucleotides: 0. This CDR3 comprises 14 residues. Germline assignment: CDR1 SEHNR and CDR2 FQNEAQ (reference sequence). The CDR3, as DNA: TGTGCCAGCAGCTTAGGACAGGGGAACACTGAAGCTTTCTTT. It is translated as CASSLGQGNTEAFF.

The chain joins TRBV19 to TRBJ1-5; 8 positions match TRBD1. V lost 0 bases and J lost 0; bases outside the gene matches: 4. The CDR3 consists of 17 residues. CDR1 is LNHDA and CDR2 is SQIVND in the germline V gene (reference sequence). Here the CDR3 reads CASSIESGGSSNQPQHF. The CDR3 DNA follows: TGTGCCAGTAGTATAGAGTCAGGGGGCAGTAGCAATCAGCCCCAGCATTTT.